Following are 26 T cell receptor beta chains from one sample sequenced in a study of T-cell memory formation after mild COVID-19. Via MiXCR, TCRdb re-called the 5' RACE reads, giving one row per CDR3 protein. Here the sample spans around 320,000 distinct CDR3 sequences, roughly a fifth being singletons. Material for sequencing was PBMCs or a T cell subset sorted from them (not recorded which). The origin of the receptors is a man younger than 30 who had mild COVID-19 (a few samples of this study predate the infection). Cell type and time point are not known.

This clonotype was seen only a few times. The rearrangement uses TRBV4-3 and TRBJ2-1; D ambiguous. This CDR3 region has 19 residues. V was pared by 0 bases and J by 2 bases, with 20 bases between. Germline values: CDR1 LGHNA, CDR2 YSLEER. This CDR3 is CASSQDRNNLHPTYNEQFF. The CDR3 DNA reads TGCGCCAGCAGCCAAGACCGGAATAACCTGCATCCCACCTACAATGAGCAGTTCTTC.

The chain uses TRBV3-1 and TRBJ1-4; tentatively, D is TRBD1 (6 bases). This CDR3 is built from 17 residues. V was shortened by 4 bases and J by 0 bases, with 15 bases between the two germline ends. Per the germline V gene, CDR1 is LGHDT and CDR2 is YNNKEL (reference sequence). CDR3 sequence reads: CASSPRRRGTTNEKLFF. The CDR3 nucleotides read TGTGCCAGCAGCCCCCGTCGAAGGGGGACAACTAATGAAAAACTGTTTTTT.

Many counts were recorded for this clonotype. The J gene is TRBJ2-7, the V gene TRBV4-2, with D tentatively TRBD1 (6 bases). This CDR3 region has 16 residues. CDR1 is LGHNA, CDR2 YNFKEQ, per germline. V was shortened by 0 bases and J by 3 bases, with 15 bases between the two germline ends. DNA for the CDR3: TGTGCCAGCAGCCAAGATCTAGAACAGGGTGTCTACGAGCAGTACTTC. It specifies CASSQDLEQGVYEQYF.

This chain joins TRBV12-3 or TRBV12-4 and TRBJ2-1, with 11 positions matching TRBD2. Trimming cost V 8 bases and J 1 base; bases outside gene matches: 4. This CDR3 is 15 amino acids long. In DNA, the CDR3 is TGTGCCAGCGTCCTAGCGGGGGGTTCCTACAATGAGCAGTTCTTC. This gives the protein CASVLAGGSYNEQFF.

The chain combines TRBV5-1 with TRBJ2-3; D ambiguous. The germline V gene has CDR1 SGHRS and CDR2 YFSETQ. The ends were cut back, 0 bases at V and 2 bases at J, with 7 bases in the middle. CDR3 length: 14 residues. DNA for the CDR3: TGCGCCAGCAGCTTGGCCAACCCCACAGATACGCAGTATTTT. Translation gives CASSLANPTDTQYF.

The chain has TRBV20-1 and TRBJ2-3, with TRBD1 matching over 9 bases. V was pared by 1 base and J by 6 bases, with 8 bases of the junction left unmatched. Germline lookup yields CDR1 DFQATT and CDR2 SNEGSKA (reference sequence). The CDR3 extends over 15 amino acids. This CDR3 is CSARVGTGMGDTQYF. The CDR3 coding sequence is TGCAGTGCTAGAGTGGGGACAGGGATGGGCGATACGCAGTATTTT.

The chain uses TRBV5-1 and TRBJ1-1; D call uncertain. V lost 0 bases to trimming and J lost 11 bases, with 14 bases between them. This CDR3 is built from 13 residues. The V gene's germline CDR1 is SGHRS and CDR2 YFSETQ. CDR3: CASSLEAVRKAFF. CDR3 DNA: TGCGCCAGCAGCTTGGAGGCAGTTAGGAAGGCTTTCTTT.

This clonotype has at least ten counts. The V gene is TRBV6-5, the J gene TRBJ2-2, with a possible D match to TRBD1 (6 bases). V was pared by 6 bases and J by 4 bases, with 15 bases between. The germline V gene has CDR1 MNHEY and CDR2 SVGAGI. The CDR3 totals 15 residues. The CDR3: CASSPGVPATGELFF. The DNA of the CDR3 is TGTGCCAGCAGCCCAGGGGTTCCGGCCACCGGGGAGCTGTTTTTT.

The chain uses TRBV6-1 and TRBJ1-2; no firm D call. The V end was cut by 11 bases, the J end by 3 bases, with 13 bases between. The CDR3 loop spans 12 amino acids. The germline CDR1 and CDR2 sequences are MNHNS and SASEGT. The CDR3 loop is CAGDGPYYGYTF. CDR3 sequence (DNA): TGTGCCGGCGACGGGCCGTACTATGGCTACACCTTC.

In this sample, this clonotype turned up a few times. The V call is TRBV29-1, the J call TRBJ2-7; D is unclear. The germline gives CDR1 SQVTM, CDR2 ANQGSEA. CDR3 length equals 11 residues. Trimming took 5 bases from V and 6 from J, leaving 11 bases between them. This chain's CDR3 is CSVRVLGEQYF. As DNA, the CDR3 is TGCAGCGTTCGAGTCCTGGGCGAGCAGTACTTC.

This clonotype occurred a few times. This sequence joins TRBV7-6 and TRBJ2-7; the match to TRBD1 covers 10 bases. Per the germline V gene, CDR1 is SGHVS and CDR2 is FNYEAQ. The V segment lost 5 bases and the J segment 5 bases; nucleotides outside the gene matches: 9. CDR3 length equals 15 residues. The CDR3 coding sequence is TGTGCCAGCAGCCCGGGAGGACAGGGGGTTAACGAGCAGTACTTC. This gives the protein CASSPGGQGVNEQYF.

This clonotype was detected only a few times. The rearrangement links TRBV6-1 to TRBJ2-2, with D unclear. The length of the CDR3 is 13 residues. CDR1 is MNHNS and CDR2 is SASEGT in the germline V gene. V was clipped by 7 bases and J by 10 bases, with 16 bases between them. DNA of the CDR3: TGTGCCAGCACTTACAGACGGCCCACGGAGCTGTTTTTT. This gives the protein CASTYRRPTELFF.

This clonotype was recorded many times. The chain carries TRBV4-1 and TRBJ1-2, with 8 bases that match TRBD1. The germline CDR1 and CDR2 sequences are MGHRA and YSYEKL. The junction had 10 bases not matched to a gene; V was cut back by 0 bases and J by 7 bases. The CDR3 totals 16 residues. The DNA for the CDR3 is TGCGCCAGCAGCCAAGAATCGTACGGGACAGGCGGTGGCTACACCTTC. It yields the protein CASSQESYGTGGGYTF.

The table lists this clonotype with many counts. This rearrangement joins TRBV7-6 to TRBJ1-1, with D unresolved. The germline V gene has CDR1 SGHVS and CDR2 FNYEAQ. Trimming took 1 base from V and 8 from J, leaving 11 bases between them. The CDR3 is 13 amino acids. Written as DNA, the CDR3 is TGTGCCAGCAGCTTAGGGTCTTTAGGGGAAGCTTTCTTT. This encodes CASSLGSLGEAFF.

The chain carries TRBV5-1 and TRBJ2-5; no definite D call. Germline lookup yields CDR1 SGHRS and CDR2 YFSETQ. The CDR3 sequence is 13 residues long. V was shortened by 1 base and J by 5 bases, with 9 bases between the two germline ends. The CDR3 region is CASSLNRLETQYF. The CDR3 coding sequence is TGCGCCAGCAGCTTGAACCGTTTGGAGACCCAGTACTTC. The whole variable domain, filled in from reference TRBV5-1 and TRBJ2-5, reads KAGVTQTPRYLIKTRGQQVTLSCSPISGHRSVSWYQQTPGQGLQFLFEYFSETQRNKGNFPGRFSGRQFSNSRSEMNVSTLELGDSALYLCASSLNRLETQYFGPGTRLLVL.

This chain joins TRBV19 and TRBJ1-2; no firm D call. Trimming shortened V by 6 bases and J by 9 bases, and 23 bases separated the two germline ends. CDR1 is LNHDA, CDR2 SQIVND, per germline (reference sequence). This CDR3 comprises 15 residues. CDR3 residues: CASRNLPTDLSRYTF. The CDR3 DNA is TGTGCCAGTAGGAATCTCCCGACGGACCTATCTCGCTACACCTTC.

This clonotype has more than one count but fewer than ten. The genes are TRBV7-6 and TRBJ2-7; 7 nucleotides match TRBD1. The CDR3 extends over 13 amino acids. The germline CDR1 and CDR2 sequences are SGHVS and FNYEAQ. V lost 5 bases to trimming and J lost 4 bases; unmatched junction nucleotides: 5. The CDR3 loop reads CASSPMGQYEQYF. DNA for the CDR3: TGTGCCAGCAGCCCCATGGGACAGTACGAGCAGTACTTC.

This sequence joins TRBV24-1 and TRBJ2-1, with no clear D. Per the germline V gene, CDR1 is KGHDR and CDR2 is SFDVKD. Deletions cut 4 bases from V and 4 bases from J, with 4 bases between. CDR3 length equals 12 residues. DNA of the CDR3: TGTGCCACCAGTGACATATACAATGAGCAGTTCTTC. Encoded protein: CATSDIYNEQFF.

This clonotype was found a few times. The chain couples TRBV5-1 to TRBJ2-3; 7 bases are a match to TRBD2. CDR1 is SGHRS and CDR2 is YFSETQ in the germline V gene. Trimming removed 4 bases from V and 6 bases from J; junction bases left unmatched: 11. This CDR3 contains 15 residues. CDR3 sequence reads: CASSPRGSDSDTQYF. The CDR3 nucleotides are TGCGCCAGCAGCCCGCGGGGGTCGGATTCGGATACGCAGTATTTT.

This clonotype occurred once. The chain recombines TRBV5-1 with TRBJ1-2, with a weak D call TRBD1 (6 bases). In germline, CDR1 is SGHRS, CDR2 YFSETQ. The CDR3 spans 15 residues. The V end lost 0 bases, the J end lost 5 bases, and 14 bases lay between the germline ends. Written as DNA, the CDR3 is TGCGCCAGCAGCTTGGTACAGGGAGGAAATTATGGCTACACCTTC. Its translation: CASSLVQGGNYGYTF. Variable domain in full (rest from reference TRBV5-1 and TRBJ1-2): KAGVTQTPRYLIKTRGQQVTLSCSPISGHRSVSWYQQTPGQGLQFLFEYFSETQRNKGNFPGRFSGRQFSNSRSEMNVSTLELGDSALYLCASSLVQGGNYGYTFGSGTRLTVV.

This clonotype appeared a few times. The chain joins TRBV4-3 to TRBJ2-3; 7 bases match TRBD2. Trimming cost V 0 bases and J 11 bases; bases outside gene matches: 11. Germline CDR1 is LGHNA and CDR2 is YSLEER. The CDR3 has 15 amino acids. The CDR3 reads CASSQDLAAQIKQYF. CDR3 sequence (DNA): TGCGCCAGCAGCCAAGACCTAGCGGCACAGATAAAGCAGTATTTT.

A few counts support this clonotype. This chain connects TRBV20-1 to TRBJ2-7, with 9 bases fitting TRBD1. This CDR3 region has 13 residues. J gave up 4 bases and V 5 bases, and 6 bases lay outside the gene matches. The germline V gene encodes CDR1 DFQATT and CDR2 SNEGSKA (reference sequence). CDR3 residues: CSAPGTGQYEQYF. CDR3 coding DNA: TGCAGTGCTCCCGGGACAGGGCAATACGAGCAGTACTTC.

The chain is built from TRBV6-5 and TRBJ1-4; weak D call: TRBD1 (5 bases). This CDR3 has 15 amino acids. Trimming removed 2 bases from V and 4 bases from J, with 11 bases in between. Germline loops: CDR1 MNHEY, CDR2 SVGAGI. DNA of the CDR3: TGTGCCAGCAGTTACGTTGGCGGGGGTAATGAAAAACTGTTTTTT. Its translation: CASSYVGGGNEKLFF.

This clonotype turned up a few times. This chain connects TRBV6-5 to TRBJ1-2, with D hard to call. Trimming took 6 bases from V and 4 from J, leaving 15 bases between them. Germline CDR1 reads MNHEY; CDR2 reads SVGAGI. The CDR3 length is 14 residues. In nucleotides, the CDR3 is TGTGCCAGCAGAACCGGGCAAGGTGGCTATGGCTACACCTTC. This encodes CASRTGQGGYGYTF.

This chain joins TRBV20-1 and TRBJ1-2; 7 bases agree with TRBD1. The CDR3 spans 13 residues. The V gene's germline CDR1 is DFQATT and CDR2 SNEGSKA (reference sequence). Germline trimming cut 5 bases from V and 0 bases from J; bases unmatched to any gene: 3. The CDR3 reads CSAGGTANYGYTF. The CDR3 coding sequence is TGCAGTGCTGGGGGGACAGCTAACTATGGCTACACCTTC.

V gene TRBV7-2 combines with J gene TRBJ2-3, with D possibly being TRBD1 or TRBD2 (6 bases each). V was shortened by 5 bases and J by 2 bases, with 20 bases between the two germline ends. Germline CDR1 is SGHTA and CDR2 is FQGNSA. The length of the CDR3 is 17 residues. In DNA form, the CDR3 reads TGTGCCAGCAGCCACGCCGCGACGGGGGCTTCCACAGATACGCAGTATTTT. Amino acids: CASSHAATGASTDTQYF.